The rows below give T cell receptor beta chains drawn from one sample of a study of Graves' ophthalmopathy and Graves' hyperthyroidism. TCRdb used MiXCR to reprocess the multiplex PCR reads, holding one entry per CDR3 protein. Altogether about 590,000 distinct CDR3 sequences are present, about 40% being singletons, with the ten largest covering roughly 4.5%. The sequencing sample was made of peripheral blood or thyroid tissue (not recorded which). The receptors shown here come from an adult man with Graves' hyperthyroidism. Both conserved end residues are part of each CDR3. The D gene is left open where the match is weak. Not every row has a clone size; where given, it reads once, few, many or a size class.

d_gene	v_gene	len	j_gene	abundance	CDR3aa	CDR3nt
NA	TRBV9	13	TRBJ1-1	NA	CASSSPGDLEAFF	TGTGCCAGCAGCTCCCCCGGGGATCTAGAGGCTTTCTTT
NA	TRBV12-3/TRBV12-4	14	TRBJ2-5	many	CASSLLGLQETQYF	TGTGCCAGCAGTTTACTTGGACTCCAAGAGACCCAGTACTTC
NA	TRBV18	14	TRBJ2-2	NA	CASSPPSRPGELFF	TGTGCCAGCTCACCTCCTTCGAGACCCGGGGAGCTGTTTTTT
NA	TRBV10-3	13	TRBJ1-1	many	CAISDSVNTEAFF	TGTGCCATCAGTGACTCCGTGAACACTGAAGCTTTCTTT
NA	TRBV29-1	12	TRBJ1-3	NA	CSVDREGYTIYF	TGCAGCGTTGACCGGGAGGGCTACACCATATATTTT
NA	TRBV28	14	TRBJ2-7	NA	CASTGMTSSYEQYF	TGTGCCAGCACGGGAATGACCTCCTCCTACGAGCAGTACTTC
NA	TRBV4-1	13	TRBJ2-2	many	CASSQDTSGELFF	TGCGCCAGCAGCCAAGATACGTCCGGGGAGCTGTTTTTT
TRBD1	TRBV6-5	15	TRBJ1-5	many	CASSYSVTGRQPQHF	TGTGCCAGCAGTTACTCTGTGACAGGGCGTCAGCCCCAGCATTTT
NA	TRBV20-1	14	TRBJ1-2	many	CSGRDAPPNYGYTF	TGCAGTGGACGGGACGCACCACCGAACTATGGCTACACCTTC
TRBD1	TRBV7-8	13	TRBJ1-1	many	CASSPRQGGAGFF	TGTGCCAGCAGCCCCAGACAGGGGGGCGCCGGTTTCTTT
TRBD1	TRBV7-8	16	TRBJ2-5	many	CASIQTGTGGSETQYF	TGTGCCAGCATCCAGACCGGGACAGGGGGCTCGGAGACCCAGTACTTC
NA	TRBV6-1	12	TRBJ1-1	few	CASSRRNNEAFF	TGTGCCAGCTCCAGAAGGAACAATGAAGCTTTCTTT
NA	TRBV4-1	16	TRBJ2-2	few	CASSQITDRNTGELFF	TGCGCCAGCAGCCAAATCACGGACCGCAACACCGGGGAGCTGTTTTTT
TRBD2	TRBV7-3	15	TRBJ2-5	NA	CASSLTSGRTETQYF	TGTGCCAGCAGCTTAACCAGCGGGAGGACAGAGACCCAGTACTTC
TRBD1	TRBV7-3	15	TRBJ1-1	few	CASRYSGTGGTEAFF	TGTGCCAGCAGGTATTCCGGGACAGGGGGCACTGAAGCTTTCTTT
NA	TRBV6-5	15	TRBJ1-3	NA	CASSPRRLSGNTIYF	TGTGCCAGCAGTCCCCGACGTCTCTCTGGAAACACCATATATTTT
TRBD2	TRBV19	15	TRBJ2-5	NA	CASSPRLAAGETQYF	TGTGCCAGCTCACCTAGGCTAGCGGCAGGAGAGACCCAGTACTTC
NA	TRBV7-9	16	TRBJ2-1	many	CASSLVGMVLNNEQFF	TGTGCCAGCAGCTTAGTAGGTATGGTCCTGAACAATGAGCAGTTCTTC
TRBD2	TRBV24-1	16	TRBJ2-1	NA	CATSDIAGGSYNEQFF	TGTGCCACCAGTGACATAGCGGGAGGGAGCTACAATGAGCAGTTCTTC
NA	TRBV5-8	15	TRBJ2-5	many	CASSSVRGIRETQYF	TGTGCCAGCAGCTCAGTGCGCGGAATCCGGGAGACCCAGTACTTC
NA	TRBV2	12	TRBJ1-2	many	CASRGDNLGYTF	TGTGCCAGCAGGGGCGACAATTTAGGCTACACCTTC
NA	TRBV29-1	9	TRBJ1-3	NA	CSAGDTIYF	TGCAGCGCAGGGGACACCATATATTTT
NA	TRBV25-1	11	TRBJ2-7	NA	CARDSSYEQYF	TGTGCCAGGGACAGCTCCTACGAGCAGTACTTC